This T cell receptor beta chain derives from a study of graft-versus-host responses after intestinal transplantation. Concerning this clone: Its antigen is as yet unknown.

Sequencing used immunoSEQ multiplex PCR; TCRdb keeps in-frame clones, though not all of them. The sample has roughly 99,000 clones; roughly 87% are singletons. Deletions cut 1 base from V and 9 bases from J, with 10 bases between. The CDR3 is made up of 13 amino acids. CDR1 and CDR2 (germline): SGHAT, FQNNGV. The starting material was unstimulated CD4+ T cells sorted from spleen or lymph node cells, obtained before transplant. This chain uses TRBV11-2 with TRBJ2-1; no firm D call. This TCR came from a human donor who was the organ donor for an intestinal transplant. The CDR3 sequence: CASSLGLVGEQFF. Written as DNA, the CDR3 is TGTGCCAGCAGCTTAGGATTGGTCGGTGAGCAGTTCTTC.